This T cell receptor (beta chain) stems from a study of beta chain features in type 1 diabetes. Study-wide points: PCR might preferentially amplify shorter templates, equally in patients and controls. Patients with Type 1 diabetes showed moderately but significantly shorter TCRB CDR3s in all four CD4+ subsets. The naive, central memory and Treg TCRB repertoires of patients appeared to be more similar to one another than those of healthy donors.

Expressed TCRB transcripts were sequenced, since all the RNA that had been isolated was reverse transcribed. Method: immunoSEQ multiplex PCR; TCRdb's copy keeps in-frame clones and lacks some. The repertoire consists of 240,000 or so clones, with 20% occurring once and the leading ten covering around 0.028%. The sample holds a few counts of this clone. Its antigen is not known. This CDR3 has 13 residues. V lost 2 bases and J lost 7, with 14 bases in between. The germline CDR1 and CDR2 sequences are SQVTM and ANQGSEA. This chain uses TRBV29-1 with TRBJ1-1; no definite D call. The sequence derives from a woman aged 40 to 50 with type 1 diabetes. Material for sequencing was naive CD4+ T cells from blood. The CDR3 protein is CSVERRAGLEAFF. CDR3 nucleotides: TGCAGCGTTGAAAGGAGGGCAGGCCTTGAAGCTTTCTTT.